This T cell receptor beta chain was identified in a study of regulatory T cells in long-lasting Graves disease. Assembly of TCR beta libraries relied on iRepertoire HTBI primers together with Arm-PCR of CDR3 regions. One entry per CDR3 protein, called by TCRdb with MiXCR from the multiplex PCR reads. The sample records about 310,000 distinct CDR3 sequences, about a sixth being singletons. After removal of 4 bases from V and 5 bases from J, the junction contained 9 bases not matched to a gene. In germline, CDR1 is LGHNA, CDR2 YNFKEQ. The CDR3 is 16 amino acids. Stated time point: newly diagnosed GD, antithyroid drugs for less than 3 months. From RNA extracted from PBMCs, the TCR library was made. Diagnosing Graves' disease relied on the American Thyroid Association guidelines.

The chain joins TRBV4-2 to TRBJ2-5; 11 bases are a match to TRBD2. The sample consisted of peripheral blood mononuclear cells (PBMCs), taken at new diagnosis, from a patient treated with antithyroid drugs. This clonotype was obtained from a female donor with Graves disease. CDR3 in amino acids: CASSRTETSGIETQYF. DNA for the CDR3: TGTGCCAGCAGCCGAACCGAGACTAGCGGGATTGAGACCCAGTACTTC.